The rows below give T cell receptor beta chains drawn from one sample of a study of T cells in localized non-small cell lung cancer. The table came from immunoSEQ multiplex PCR; TCRdb's copy has only in-frame clones and leaves some out. The sample lists about 70,000 clones; approximately 88% were seen once. The source material was peripheral blood, sampled before any cancer treatment. These receptors were taken from an older female donor with stage I lung adenocarcinoma. The CDR3 runs from the conserved cysteine through the conserved F or W. D genes are given only for firm matches. For some rows the clone size is stated as once, few or many, or as a class when expanded; others skip it.

j_call: TRBJ1-1; v_call: TRBV7-2; d_call: .; clone_size: .; cdr3_nt: TGTGCCAGCAGCCTACGCCAGGGAGTAAATGCTTTCTTT; cdr3_aa: CASSLRQGVNAFF
j_call: TRBJ2-7; v_call: TRBV19; d_call: .; clone_size: once; cdr3_nt: TGTGCCAGTAGTATGAGGTGGGGGTCCTCCTCCTACGAGCAGTACTTC; cdr3_aa: CASSMRWGSSSYEQYF
j_call: TRBJ2-7; v_call: TRBV29-1; d_call: .; clone_size: once; cdr3_nt: TGCAGCGTTGGGGCGGAACTCTCCTACGAGCAGTACTTC; cdr3_aa: CSVGAELSYEQYF
j_call: TRBJ2-1; v_call: TRBV9; d_call: .; clone_size: .; cdr3_nt: TGTGCCAGCAGCGTAGGACCCTATGGTGAGCAGTTCTTC; cdr3_aa: CASSVGPYGEQFF
j_call: TRBJ1-5; v_call: TRBV28; d_call: .; clone_size: .; cdr3_nt: TGTGCCAGCAAATGGGGAGTTAGCAATCAGCCCCAGCATTTT; cdr3_aa: CASKWGVSNQPQHF
j_call: TRBJ2-3; v_call: TRBV5-1; d_call: TRBD2; clone_size: .; cdr3_nt: TGCGCCAGCAGCAATAGCGGGGCTGAAGATACGCAGTATTTT; cdr3_aa: CASSNSGAEDTQYF
j_call: TRBJ1-2; v_call: TRBV29-1; d_call: .; clone_size: .; cdr3_nt: TGCAGCGTCCTCGGCCCAGCTAACTATGGCTACACCTTC; cdr3_aa: CSVLGPANYGYTF
j_call: TRBJ2-2; v_call: TRBV10-3; d_call: .; clone_size: once; cdr3_nt: TGTGCCATCAGTGGGACGGAGAACACCGGGGAGCTGTTTTTT; cdr3_aa: CAISGTENTGELFF
j_call: TRBJ1-2; v_call: TRBV5-1; d_call: .; clone_size: .; cdr3_nt: TGCGCCAGCAGCCTTCTCCAGGGGAGGGCTGGCTACACCTTC; cdr3_aa: CASSLLQGRAGYTF
j_call: TRBJ2-3; v_call: TRBV7-2; d_call: .; clone_size: .; cdr3_nt: TGTGCCAGCAGCTCTAACGAGGGAGATACGCAGTATTTT; cdr3_aa: CASSSNEGDTQYF
j_call: TRBJ2-1; v_call: TRBV19; d_call: .; clone_size: .; cdr3_nt: TGTGCCAGTAGTCCACTGGACAGATCCTACAATGAGCAGTTCTTC; cdr3_aa: CASSPLDRSYNEQFF
j_call: TRBJ1-2; v_call: TRBV28; d_call: .; clone_size: few; cdr3_nt: TGTGCCAGCGGCACCCGGGGGGGCTACACCTTC; cdr3_aa: CASGTRGGYTF
j_call: TRBJ2-4; v_call: TRBV6-6; d_call: .; clone_size: .; cdr3_nt: TGTGCCAGCAGTTACCAGGGGAACGATCAGTACTTC; cdr3_aa: CASSYQGNDQYF
j_call: TRBJ2-2; v_call: TRBV5-1; d_call: .; clone_size: .; cdr3_nt: TGCGCCAGCAGCTTGGCCATTAACAGGGCCGGGGAGCTGTTTTTT; cdr3_aa: CASSLAINRAGELFF
j_call: TRBJ1-4; v_call: TRBV18; d_call: .; clone_size: once; cdr3_nt: TGTGCCAGCTCACCGAAAAGGGAGCGAAAACTGTTTTTT; cdr3_aa: CASSPKRERKLFF
j_call: TRBJ1-5; v_call: TRBV6-5; d_call: .; clone_size: .; cdr3_nt: TGTGCCAGCATGGAGGTGCTCGGTCAGCCCCAGCATTTT; cdr3_aa: CASMEVLGQPQHF
j_call: TRBJ1-1; v_call: TRBV9; d_call: .; clone_size: .; cdr3_nt: TGTGCCAGCAGCGTAGATGGGCAGAGGGGCCTTGAAGCTTTCTTT; cdr3_aa: CASSVDGQRGLEAFF
j_call: TRBJ2-1; v_call: TRBV27; d_call: TRBD1; clone_size: .; cdr3_nt: TGTGCCAGCAGTCCGCGACAGGGGATCAGTAATGAGCAGTTCTTC; cdr3_aa: CASSPRQGISNEQFF
j_call: TRBJ2-3; v_call: TRBV5-1; d_call: TRBD2; clone_size: once; cdr3_nt: TGCGCCAGCAGCCTCGCTAGCGGGGGCCCCACAGATACGCAGTATTTT; cdr3_aa: CASSLASGGPTDTQYF
j_call: TRBJ1-5; v_call: TRBV6-6; d_call: .; clone_size: .; cdr3_nt: TGTGCCAGCAGCATGGACATCGGAAGCAATCAGCCCCAGCATTTT; cdr3_aa: CASSMDIGSNQPQHF
j_call: TRBJ1-5; v_call: TRBV4-1; d_call: TRBD1; clone_size: .; cdr3_nt: TGCGCCAGCAGCAACCAACGGACAGGAGAAAGCAATCAGCCCCAGCATTTT; cdr3_aa: CASSNQRTGESNQPQHF
j_call: TRBJ2-7; v_call: TRBV5-1; d_call: .; clone_size: .; cdr3_nt: TGCGCCAGCAGCTTGGCCAAGGGAGCGCCCGAGCAGTACTTC; cdr3_aa: CASSLAKGAPEQYF
j_call: TRBJ2-7; v_call: TRBV5-5; d_call: .; clone_size: .; cdr3_nt: TGTGCCAGCAGCTTGGTCCTGAGACACCCCTACGAGCAGTACTTC; cdr3_aa: CASSLVLRHPYEQYF
j_call: TRBJ2-3; v_call: TRBV9; d_call: .; clone_size: .; cdr3_nt: TGTGCCAGCGGGGGAGCAGATACGCAGTATTTT; cdr3_aa: CASGGADTQYF
j_call: TRBJ1-1; v_call: TRBV5-1; d_call: .; clone_size: .; cdr3_nt: TGCGCCAGCAGCTTGAGGGCTAACACTGAAGCTTTCTTT; cdr3_aa: CASSLRANTEAFF
j_call: TRBJ2-2; v_call: TRBV11-2; d_call: TRBD1; clone_size: .; cdr3_nt: TGTGCCAGCAGCTTAGGACAGGGGGCGACCGGGGAGCTGTTTTTT; cdr3_aa: CASSLGQGATGELFF
j_call: TRBJ2-7; v_call: TRBV29-1; d_call: TRBD2; clone_size: .; cdr3_nt: TGCAGCGTTGGATTGGGGGGACTAGCGGGCCCCCAGCGGGGGGAGCAGTACTTC; cdr3_aa: CSVGLGGLAGPQRGEQYF
j_call: TRBJ1-3; v_call: TRBV19; d_call: .; clone_size: .; cdr3_nt: TGTGCCAGTAGTATTAATATTGCCCGGAGATCTGGAAACACCATATATTTT; cdr3_aa: CASSINIARRSGNTIYF
j_call: TRBJ2-5; v_call: TRBV7-2; d_call: .; clone_size: .; cdr3_nt: TGTGCCAGCAGCTTAGACGGGAGACTCACGGAGACCCAGTACTTC; cdr3_aa: CASSLDGRLTETQYF
j_call: TRBJ1-5; v_call: TRBV7-9; d_call: .; clone_size: .; cdr3_nt: TGTGCCAGCAGCTTAGCGGCCGGCTACCCCGGGCCCCAGCATTTT; cdr3_aa: CASSLAAGYPGPQHF
j_call: TRBJ2-2; v_call: TRBV2; d_call: TRBD2; clone_size: .; cdr3_nt: TGTGCCAGCAGTGATCGGGCCGGGGGGACCGGGGAGCTGTTTTTT; cdr3_aa: CASSDRAGGTGELFF
j_call: TRBJ2-1; v_call: TRBV10-1; d_call: TRBD2; clone_size: .; cdr3_nt: TGCGCCAGCAGTGAGTCGACTAGCGGGGGGGCCTCTAAGAATGAGCAGTTCTTC; cdr3_aa: CASSESTSGGASKNEQFF
j_call: TRBJ2-7; v_call: TRBV15; d_call: TRBD1; clone_size: .; cdr3_nt: TGTGCCACCAGCAGAGACAGGGGGCGTTACGAGCAGTACTTC; cdr3_aa: CATSRDRGRYEQYF
j_call: TRBJ2-1; v_call: TRBV7-9; d_call: TRBD2; clone_size: .; cdr3_nt: TGTGCCAGCGGGGAGGGCTGGGGCAATGAGCAGTTCTTC; cdr3_aa: CASGEGWGNEQFF
j_call: TRBJ2-7; v_call: TRBV4-1; d_call: .; clone_size: few; cdr3_nt: TGCGCCAGCAGCCAAGAAGGCCGGGCCGGGGACGAGCAGTACTTC; cdr3_aa: CASSQEGRAGDEQYF
j_call: TRBJ2-7; v_call: TRBV6-1; d_call: .; clone_size: .; cdr3_nt: TGTGCCAGCAGCCCGACGGGAAATTACGAGCAGTACTTC; cdr3_aa: CASSPTGNYEQYF
j_call: TRBJ2-3; v_call: TRBV5-1; d_call: .; clone_size: .; cdr3_nt: TGCGCCAGCAGCACTTCTAGCAGCACAGATACGCAGTATTTT; cdr3_aa: CASSTSSSTDTQYF
j_call: TRBJ2-5; v_call: TRBV7-2; d_call: TRBD2; clone_size: .; cdr3_nt: TGTGCCAGCAGCCGACAAGTAGCGGGAGAGACCCAGTACTTC; cdr3_aa: CASSRQVAGETQYF
j_call: TRBJ2-5; v_call: TRBV28; d_call: .; clone_size: .; cdr3_nt: TGTGCCAGCAGTTTAACCCTAGCTAGAAATCAAGAGACCCAGTACTTC; cdr3_aa: CASSLTLARNQETQYF
j_call: TRBJ2-3; v_call: TRBV5-4; d_call: .; clone_size: .; cdr3_nt: TGTGCCAGCAGCCCCGGGGCCAGAACAGATACGCAGTATTTT; cdr3_aa: CASSPGARTDTQYF
j_call: TRBJ2-3; v_call: TRBV5-1; d_call: TRBD2; clone_size: once; cdr3_nt: TGCGCCAGCAGCTTGGACCCGGGACTAGCGGGGGTAGGGACAGATACGCAGTATTTT; cdr3_aa: CASSLDPGLAGVGTDTQYF
j_call: TRBJ1-5; v_call: TRBV18; d_call: .; clone_size: .; cdr3_nt: TGTGCCAGCTCACCACGACTGGAGGGCCAGCCCCAGCATTTT; cdr3_aa: CASSPRLEGQPQHF
j_call: TRBJ2-4; v_call: TRBV27; d_call: .; clone_size: .; cdr3_nt: TGTGCCAGCAGTAGGCAGGGACGAAACATTCAGTACTTC; cdr3_aa: CASSRQGRNIQYF
j_call: TRBJ2-1; v_call: TRBV6-1; d_call: TRBD2; clone_size: .; cdr3_nt: TGTGCCAGCAGTGAAGTCGGGCGGGGGGGCAATGAGCAGTTCTTC; cdr3_aa: CASSEVGRGGNEQFF
j_call: TRBJ1-1; v_call: TRBV7-2; d_call: TRBD1; clone_size: .; cdr3_nt: TGTGCCAGCAGCCCAAGACAGGGAGACTCGGAAGCTTTCTTT; cdr3_aa: CASSPRQGDSEAFF
j_call: TRBJ2-7; v_call: TRBV28; d_call: .; clone_size: .; cdr3_nt: TGTGCCAGCAGCTTCAGGGCCTCCTACGAGCAGTACTTC; cdr3_aa: CASSFRASYEQYF
j_call: TRBJ2-2; v_call: TRBV19; d_call: .; clone_size: .; cdr3_nt: TGTGCCAGTAGTATAGCGGGGAACACCGGGGAGCTGTTTTTT; cdr3_aa: CASSIAGNTGELFF
j_call: TRBJ2-5; v_call: TRBV28; d_call: .; clone_size: .; cdr3_nt: TGTGCCAGCACCGATAGAGGGCTAGGCCCGGGAGAGACCCAGTACTTC; cdr3_aa: CASTDRGLGPGETQYF
j_call: TRBJ1-5; v_call: TRBV19; d_call: .; clone_size: few; cdr3_nt: TGTGCCAGTAGTATCACAGGCAATCAGCCCCAGCATTTT; cdr3_aa: CASSITGNQPQHF
j_call: TRBJ2-1; v_call: TRBV5-4; d_call: .; clone_size: .; cdr3_nt: TGTGCCAGCAGCTTGGTCGGTCGCGGGGTCGGTGAGCAGTTCTTC; cdr3_aa: CASSLVGRGVGEQFF
j_call: TRBJ1-1; v_call: TRBV7-7; d_call: .; clone_size: .; cdr3_nt: TGTGCTAGCAGTCGCTTGGGGAACACTGAAGCTTTCTTT; cdr3_aa: CASSRLGNTEAFF
j_call: TRBJ1-2; v_call: TRBV28; d_call: TRBD1; clone_size: .; cdr3_nt: TGTGCCAGCAGACAGGGGGGTGGTGGCTATGGCTACACCTTC; cdr3_aa: CASRQGGGGYGYTF
j_call: TRBJ2-2; v_call: TRBV19; d_call: .; clone_size: once; cdr3_nt: TGTGCCAGTAGCCAAGAGGGGAGCACCGGGGAGCTGTTTTTT; cdr3_aa: CASSQEGSTGELFF
j_call: TRBJ2-2; v_call: TRBV27; d_call: .; clone_size: .; cdr3_nt: TGTGCCAGCAGTTCGCGGACGACAGTTGACACCGGGGAGCTGTTTTTT; cdr3_aa: CASSSRTTVDTGELFF
j_call: TRBJ2-3; v_call: TRBV10-2; d_call: .; clone_size: .; cdr3_nt: TGCGCCAGCAGTGAGCGAGCGGGCCCGTCCCGAAATACGCAGTATTTT; cdr3_aa: CASSERAGPSRNTQYF
j_call: TRBJ2-7; v_call: TRBV7-6; d_call: TRBD1; clone_size: .; cdr3_nt: TGTGCCAGCAGCTTAGTGGGGACAGCCCACTACGAGCAGTACTTC; cdr3_aa: CASSLVGTAHYEQYF
j_call: TRBJ2-7; v_call: TRBV6-6; d_call: .; clone_size: few; cdr3_nt: TGTGCCAGCAGGAAATCGACAGCCTACGAGCAGTACTTC; cdr3_aa: CASRKSTAYEQYF
j_call: TRBJ2-2; v_call: TRBV19; d_call: .; clone_size: .; cdr3_nt: TGTGCCAGTAGTAGACGGACGGCCGGGGAGCTGTTTTTT; cdr3_aa: CASSRRTAGELFF